Following are 26 T cell receptor beta chains from one sample sequenced in a study of a mutant IDH1 vaccine in newly diagnosed glioma. The time point is: week 35, safety follow-up. Each dose delivered 300 ug of mutant IDH1 20-mer peptide subcutaneously with imiquimod. These receptors are not linked to any known antigen. TCRdb's copy holds only in-frame clones and misses some; the assay was immunoSEQ multiplex PCR. The table lists around 30,000 clones, 80% of them singletons, with 3% to 3.5% in the top ten. The source was PBMCs, collected from a glioma patient whose treatment included an IDH1 peptide vaccine. Receptors originate from a man aged 35 to 55 with glioma. Some clones in this sample may be carry-over from other donors' samples.

V and J are TRBV13 and TRBJ1-3; D might be TRBD1 (5 bases). V lost 0 bases and J lost 4, with 19 bases in between. Germline V gene lookup returns CDR1 PRHDT and CDR2 FYEKMQ (reference sequence). This CDR3 contains 18 residues. In DNA, the CDR3 is TGTGCCAGCAGCTTAGGCCTTCGGCAGGGCGAAGGAGGAAACACCATATATTTT. The encoded protein is CASSLGLRQGEGGNTIYF.

This chain's CDR3 is CASSLRTYRTDTQYF. The DNA for the CDR3 is TGTGCCAGCAGCTTAAGGACTTATCGCACAGATACGCAGTATTTT. The rearrangement links TRBV7-8 to TRBJ2-3; possibly TRBD2 for D (5 bases). This CDR3 is 15 amino acids long. Germline V gene data show CDR1 as SGHVS and CDR2 as FQNEAQ. V was clipped by 2 bases and J by 1 base, with 10 bases between them.

The J gene is TRBJ2-6, the V gene TRBV5-6; D may correspond to TRBD1 or TRBD2 (7 bases each). The CDR3 is 19 residues long. Between the trimmed V and J ends, which lost 4 bases and 0 bases, there was a span of 20 bases. Germline V CDR1 and CDR2: SGHDT, YYEEEE. This chain's CDR3 is CASSPGGGQVRSGANVLTF. The CDR3 DNA reads TGTGCCAGCAGCCCGGGGGGCGGACAGGTACGCTCTGGGGCCAACGTCCTGACTTTC.

This clone was counted a single time. For the CDR3, the DNA is TGTGCCAGCAGCGTAGCACCGGGACAGGTAGTCGAGCAGTACTTC. This sequence encodes CASSVAPGQVVEQYF. The V call is TRBV9, the J call TRBJ2-7; 8 nucleotides agree with TRBD1. Per the germline V gene, CDR1 is SGDLS and CDR2 is YYNGEE. V lost 0 bases, J lost 6 bases, and 8 bases stayed unmatched. The CDR3 totals 15 residues.

The count of this clone is one. This chain's CDR3 is CASSFAGGSGANVLTF. The CDR3 DNA reads as TGTGCCAGCAGCTTTGCAGGGGGCTCTGGGGCCAACGTCCTGACTTTC. This chain uses TRBV5-6 with TRBJ2-6, with 7 bases lining up with TRBD1. The CDR3 length is 16 residues. The trim removed 2 bases at V and 0 bases at J, leaving 2 bases unmatched. Germline-derived CDR1 and CDR2 are SGHDT and YYEEEE.

The chain uses TRBV5-1 and TRBJ1-3; maybe TRBD1 (5 bases). This CDR3 spans 15 amino acids. Germline CDR1 and CDR2: SGHRS and YFSETQ. V was pared by 2 bases and J by 3 bases, with 12 bases between. The CDR3 region has the DNA TGCGCCAGCAGCTTTGGGGACGTCTTTGGAAACACCATATATTTT. As protein: CASSFGDVFGNTIYF.

The V and J genes are TRBV19 and TRBJ1-1; possible D gene TRBD1, 6 bases. The CDR3 contains 13 residues. Trimming cost V 6 bases and J 2 bases, with 10 bases left between them. CDR1 and CDR2 from the germline V gene are LNHDA and SQIVND (reference sequence). The chain's CDR3 is CASRTQGNTEAFF. In DNA, the CDR3 is TGTGCCAGTAGGACACAGGGAAACACTGAAGCTTTCTTT.

The chain couples TRBV4-1 to TRBJ1-4, with a possible D match to TRBD1 (6 bases). Trimming removed 5 bases at V and 5 bases at J, with 9 bases between. Germline V CDR1 and CDR2: MGHRA, YSYEKL. The CDR3 spans 13 residues. The CDR3 DNA is TGCGCCAGCAGCGGGGGGCGAAATGAAAAACTGTTTTTT. It is translated as CASSGGRNEKLFF.

By its share, this clone is medium-sized. The genes are TRBV30 and TRBJ1-4; D call uncertain. This CDR3 region has 13 residues. Looked up from germline, CDR1 is GTSNPN and CDR2 is SVGIG (reference sequence). V lost 2 bases, J lost 5 bases, and 9 bases lay in between. In DNA, the CDR3 is TGTGCCTGGAGTAAGACGGTGAATGAAAAACTGTTTTTT. Translated: CAWSKTVNEKLFF. The complete variable domain, with remaining parts taken from reference TRBV30 and TRBJ1-4, reads SQTIHQWPATLVQPVGSPLSLECTVEGTSNPNLYWYRQAAGRGLQLLFYSVGIGQISSEVPQNLSASRPQDRQFILSSKKLLLSDSGFYLCAWSKTVNEKLFFGSGTQLSVL.

A few counts support this clone. This rearrangement joins TRBV29-1 to TRBJ2-7, with 9 bases lining up with TRBD1. Germline V gene lookup returns CDR1 SQVTM and CDR2 ANQGSEA. The CDR3 sequence is 16 residues long. The ends lost 6 bases at V and 2 bases at J; junction bases unmatched: 14. CDR3 region: CSVTGTGLRGPYEQYF. DNA for the CDR3: TGCAGCGTGACCGGGACAGGGTTGAGGGGACCCTACGAGCAGTACTTC.

The gene calls are TRBV10-3 and TRBJ2-7, with a possible D match to TRBD1 (6 bases). CDR1 and CDR2 from the germline V gene are ENHRY and SYGVKD. V lost 4 bases to trimming and J lost 4 bases, with 20 bases between them. The length of the CDR3 is 16 residues. Here the CDR3 reads CAISVGQTGWGYEQYF. CDR3 DNA: TGTGCCATCAGTGTAGGACAGACGGGATGGGGTTACGAGCAGTACTTC.

This clone has a single count. This CDR3 reads CASTFSHQVPYEQYF. As DNA, the CDR3 is TGTGCCAGTACCTTTTCTCACCAAGTTCCTTACGAGCAGTACTTC. This chain uses TRBV19 with TRBJ2-7; unclear D gene. Trimming shortened V by 7 bases and J by 4 bases, and 20 bases separated the two germline ends. The CDR3 is made up of 15 amino acids. Germline lookup yields CDR1 LNHDA and CDR2 SQIVND (reference sequence).

This sequence joins TRBV27 and TRBJ1-2; possible D gene TRBD1, 5 bases. CDR3 length: 14 residues. Trimming took 5 bases from V and 2 from J, leaving 12 bases between them. Germline V gene lookup returns CDR1 MNHEY and CDR2 SMNVEV (reference sequence). The CDR3: CASSAWGGNYGYTF. The CDR3, as DNA: TGTGCCAGCAGTGCCTGGGGGGGGAACTATGGCTACACCTTC.

This clone was counted only a few times. The chain links TRBV10-3 to TRBJ2-2; a weak D match, TRBD2 (6 bases). Germline V lookup: CDR1 ENHRY, CDR2 SYGVKD. The CDR3 length is 15 residues. V lost 2 bases and J 6 bases, leaving 13 bases between the germline ends. CDR3 in DNA: TGTGCCATCAGTGAGCTGACTAGTAAGCCCGGGGAGCTGTTTTTT. Translating gives CAISELTSKPGELFF.

This clone was seen a handful of times. The chain has TRBV7-9 and TRBJ1-2; perhaps TRBD1 as D (5 bases). Germline V gives CDR1 SEHNR, CDR2 FQNEAQ (reference sequence). V lost 5 bases to trimming and J lost 2 bases, with 9 bases between them. The CDR3 has 13 residues. CDR3 residues: CASSPRENYGYTF. The CDR3, as DNA: TGTGCCAGCAGCCCCAGGGAGAACTATGGCTACACCTTC.

Concerning this clone itself: The limits of the CDR3 on the DNA are not certain, so only TCRdb's listed CDR3 is given. This rearrangement joins TRBV6-1 to TRBJ1-1. Germline CDR1 is MNHNS and CDR2 is SASEGT. The length of the CDR3 is 14 amino acids, counting both ends. CDR3 residues: CASSTSGTHTEAFF.

V gene TRBV2 combines with J gene TRBJ2-3, with TRBD2 identical over 11 bases. J was trimmed by 6 bases and V by 5 bases; bases with no gene match: 4. The length of the CDR3 is 14 residues. CDR1 is SNHLY and CDR2 is FYNNEI in the germline V gene. CDR3 protein: CASSLTSGADTQYF. The CDR3 DNA reads TGTGCCAGCAGTCTGACTAGCGGGGCGGATACGCAGTATTTT.

The chain is built from TRBV11-3 and TRBJ2-3, with 8 bases that match TRBD1. Germline CDR1 is SGHNT and CDR2 is YENEEA. The CDR3 runs to 16 residues. V was clipped by 2 bases and J by 4 bases; unmatched bases: 8. CDR3 nucleotide sequence: TGTGCCAGCAGCTTACGGACAGGGCTCTCTGCAGATACGCAGTATTTT. This sequence encodes CASSLRTGLSADTQYF.

This clone was found once. The J gene is TRBJ1-1, the V gene TRBV6-1, with D unclear. The V end lost 5 bases, the J end lost 2 bases, and 12 bases lay between the germline ends. This CDR3 comprises 14 residues. In germline, CDR1 is MNHNS, CDR2 SASEGT. CDR3 nucleotide sequence: TGTGCCAGCAGTCTCGTTACAGCTAACACTGAAGCTTTCTTT. This sequence encodes CASSLVTANTEAFF.

The J gene is TRBJ1-3, the V gene TRBV4-1; TRBD1 might be the D (5 bases). Trimming took 3 bases from V and 8 from J, leaving 20 bases between them. The CDR3 spans 16 residues. CDR1 and CDR2 (germline): MGHRA, YSYEKL. This CDR3 is CASSQGGGFEPDTIYF. Here the CDR3 DNA reads TGCGCCAGCAGCCAGGGGGGGGGATTTGAGCCCGACACCATATATTTT.

This clone was counted only a few times. The gene calls are TRBV5-1 and TRBJ1-3; no reliable D call. The germline V and J ends were trimmed by 0 bases and 10 bases, with 14 bases remaining between them. From germline, CDR1 is SGHRS and CDR2 YFSETQ. The CDR3 has 14 residues. CDR3 bases: TGCGCCAGCAGCTTGGGTCACCTAGCCCAGACCATATATTTT. This codes for CASSLGHLAQTIYF.

The chain joins TRBV6-1 to TRBJ1-2, with D unresolved. Trimming stripped 6 bases from V and 4 bases from J, with 6 bases between. CDR3 length: 11 residues. CDR1 and CDR2 (germline): MNHNS, SASEGT. The CDR3 here is CASSPGYGYTF. The CDR3 nucleotides read TGTGCCAGCAGCCCCGGCTATGGCTACACCTTC.

This chain uses TRBV28 with TRBJ1-6; 7 positions match TRBD1. V lost 4 bases to trimming and J lost 9 bases; unmatched junction nucleotides: 9. Germline CDR1 and CDR2: MDHEN and SYDVKM. The CDR3 sequence is 15 residues long. The CDR3 DNA reads TGTGCCAGCAGTTGGACGAGGGGGCGAGGTTCACCCCTCCACTTT. It codes for CASSWTRGRGSPLHF. The full variable domain, its missing parts supplied by reference TRBV28 and TRBJ1-6, is DVKVTQSSRYLVKRTGEKVFLECVQDMDHENMFWYRQDPGLGLRLIYFSYDVKMKEKGDIPEGYSVSREKKERFSLILESASTNQTSMYLCASSWTRGRGSPLHFGNGTRLTVT.

The CDR3 loop is CASSLDLNYEQYF. The CDR3 DNA follows: TGCGCCAGCAGCCTGGACTTAAACTACGAGCAGTACTTC. The chain uses TRBV5-1 and TRBJ2-7; D is possibly TRBD2 (5 bases). Trimming left V 4 bases short and J 3 bases short, with 11 bases between. The germline CDR1 and CDR2 sequences are SGHRS and YFSETQ. The CDR3 is made up of 13 amino acids.

This clone was recorded a few times. The chain has TRBV6-1 and TRBJ2-1; TRBD2 agrees at 13 bases. Germline CDR1 MNHNS, CDR2 SASEGT. After removal of 6 bases from V and 12 bases from J, the junction contained 11 bases not matched to a gene. The CDR3 covers 15 residues. The chain's CDR3 is CASSETTSGGAPQFF. As DNA, the CDR3 is TGTGCCAGCAGCGAGACCACTAGCGGGGGGGCCCCGCAGTTCTTC.

V is TRBV4-2 and J is TRBJ1-1; 7 bases match TRBD1. Germline assignment: CDR1 LGHNA and CDR2 YNFKEQ. V lost 1 base, J lost 5 bases, and 7 bases stayed unmatched. This CDR3 region has 15 residues. CDR3 coding DNA: TGTGCCAGCAGCCAAGGGAGACAGGGCGGAACTGAAGCTTTCTTT. It is translated as CASSQGRQGGTEAFF.